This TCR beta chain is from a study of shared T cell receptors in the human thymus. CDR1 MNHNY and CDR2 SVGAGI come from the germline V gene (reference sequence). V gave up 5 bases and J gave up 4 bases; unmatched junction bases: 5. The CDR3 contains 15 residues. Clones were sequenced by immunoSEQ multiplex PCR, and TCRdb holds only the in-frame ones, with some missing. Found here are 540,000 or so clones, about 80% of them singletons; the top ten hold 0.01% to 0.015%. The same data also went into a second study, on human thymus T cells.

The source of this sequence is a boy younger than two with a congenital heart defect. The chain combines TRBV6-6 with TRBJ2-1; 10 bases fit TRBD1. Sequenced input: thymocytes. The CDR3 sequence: CASSHRDRGYNEQFF. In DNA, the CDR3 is TGTGCCAGCAGTCACCGGGACAGGGGATACAATGAGCAGTTCTTC.